The 8 T cell receptor beta chains below come from one sample, sequenced in a study of blood T cell repertoires in COVID-19. Some clones are missing from TCRdb's copy, which holds only in-frame ones; the method was immunoSEQ multiplex PCR. In the table there are a few hundred thousand clones, 80% to 90% of which are singletons. The source material was PBMCs or T cells enriched from blood (not recorded which). These receptors all come from a man aged 35-49 years who had recovered from COVID-19.

The V and J genes are TRBV11-3 and TRBJ2-1; D may be TRBD1 (6 bases). CDR1 and CDR2 (germline): SGHNT, YENEEA. V was clipped by 5 bases and J by 1 base, with 12 bases between them. The CDR3 covers 15 residues. The CDR3 nucleotides are TGTGCCAGCAGCCCGAACAGGGAGTCCTACAATGAGCAGTTCTTC. This encodes CASSPNRESYNEQFF.

This chain uses TRBV7-8 with TRBJ1-1; no definite D call. The germline CDR1 and CDR2 sequences are SGHVS and FQNEAQ. CDR3 size: 15 residues. V was pared by 0 bases and J by 4 bases, with 12 bases between. This CDR3 reads CASSLAGRAGTEAFF. The DNA for the CDR3 is TGTGCCAGCAGCTTAGCGGGGAGAGCGGGCACTGAAGCTTTCTTT.

The chain combines TRBV3-1 (or the pseudogene TRBV3-2) with TRBJ2-5; possibly TRBD2 for D (5 bases). CDR1 is LGHDT, CDR2 YNNKEL, per germline (reference sequence). V lost 1 base and J lost 7, with 7 bases in between. This CDR3 comprises 12 residues. CDR3 residues: CASSQGGRTQYF. In nucleotides, the CDR3 is TGTGCCAGCAGCCAAGGAGGGCGGACCCAGTACTTC.

This chain joins TRBV18 and TRBJ2-2; the match to TRBD1 covers 7 bases. Germline-derived CDR1 and CDR2 are KGHSH and LQKENI. V gave up 1 base and J gave up 0 bases; unmatched junction bases: 5. The CDR3 loop spans 17 amino acids. The CDR3 reads CASSPRAGTANTGELFF. The CDR3 nucleotides read TGTGCCAGCTCACCACGGGCCGGGACAGCGAACACCGGGGAGCTGTTTTTT.

V usage is TRBV15 and J usage is TRBJ1-5; D is unclear. This CDR3 comprises 17 residues. Trimming pared 0 bases from V and 0 bases from J, leaving 12 bases between. Germline loops: CDR1 LNHNV, CDR2 YYDKDF (reference sequence). The CDR3 DNA sequence: TGTGCCACCAGCAGAGATGGGAGTTCTTATAGCAATCAGCCCCAGCATTTT. Amino acids: CATSRDGSSYSNQPQHF. The full variable domain, rest sourced from reference TRBV15 and TRBJ1-5, is DAMVIQNPRYQVTQFGKPVTLSCSQTLNHNVMYWYQQKSSQAPKLLFHYYDKDFNNEADTPDNFQSRRPNTSFCFLDIRSPGLGDTAMYLCATSRDGSSYSNQPQHFGDGTRLSIL.

This chain links TRBV27 with TRBJ2-5, with TRBD2 matching over 10 bases. Germline trimming cut 6 bases from V and 9 bases from J; bases unmatched to any gene: 7. Germline V CDR1 and CDR2: MNHEY, SMNVEV (reference sequence). CDR3 length equals 13 residues. The CDR3 DNA is TGTGCCAGCAGGCCTAGCGGGAGTAGGGCCCAGTACTTC. Residues: CASRPSGSRAQYF.

This rearrangement joins TRBV24-1 to TRBJ2-1; 13 bases map to TRBD2. Germline lookup yields CDR1 KGHDR and CDR2 SFDVKD. The V gene end was trimmed by 2 bases and the J gene end by 9 bases; junction bases not matched to a gene: 6. The CDR3 contains 16 residues. The CDR3 bases are TGTGCCACCAGTGATTCAGGACTAGCGGGAGCTGGTGAGCAGTTCTTC. Its translation: CATSDSGLAGAGEQFF.

The V gene is TRBV7-2, the J gene TRBJ2-2, with D perhaps TRBD2 (5 bases). V was shortened by 1 base and J by 7 bases, with 10 bases between the two germline ends. Germline V gene sequence: CDR1 SGHTA, CDR2 FQGNSA. The CDR3 consists of 14 residues. CDR3 DNA: TGTGCCAGCAGCTTAGGTGGGAGTTTCGGGGAGCTGTTTTTT. Its translation is CASSLGGSFGELFF.